This is a list of T cell receptor beta chains from one sample in a study of blood T cells in healthy people across ages. TCRdb re-analysed the 5' RACE reads in MiXCR, keeping a single row per CDR3 protein. Of hundreds of thousands of distinct CDR3 sequences in the sample, under 65% were seen once. Sequencing used blood. The receptors stem from a man aged 60-69 years in good health. The CDR3 runs from the conserved cysteine through the conserved F or W. Each record gives: D gene, clone size, J gene, V gene, CDR3 protein, CDR3 DNA. A D gene is named only where the DNA matches it firmly. The listing skips clone size in some rows; elsewhere it reads once, few, many or a size class.

>TRBD1|NA|TRBJ2-3|TRBV2
CASRWDRGTQYF
TGTGCCAGCAGATGGGACAGAGGGACGCAGTATTTT
>NA|few|TRBJ2-6|TRBV2
CASNGPSGANVLTF
TGTGCCTCTAACGGGCCCTCTGGGGCCAACGTCCTGACTTTC
>NA|many|TRBJ1-2|TRBV6-1
CASSEYMVDGYTF
TGTGCCAGCAGTGAATATATGGTCGACGGCTACACCTTC
>NA|NA|TRBJ2-1|TRBV6-6
CASSSPAGDRGRNEQFF
TGTGCCAGCAGTTCTCCAGCGGGAGACAGGGGTCGCAATGAGCAGTTCTTC
>NA|NA|TRBJ2-7|TRBV27
CASRRPPSVEQYF
TGTGCCAGCAGACGGCCACCAAGTGTCGAGCAGTACTTC
>TRBD1|NA|TRBJ1-5|TRBV5-6
CASSPVQGAYNQPQHF
TGTGCCAGCAGCCCCGTCCAGGGGGCGTACAATCAGCCCCAGCATTTT
>TRBD1|NA|TRBJ2-7|TRBV9
CASSADRARSYEQYF
TGTGCCAGCAGCGCGGACAGGGCCCGCTCCTACGAGCAGTACTTC
>NA|NA|TRBJ2-7|TRBV29-1
CSVSQSGEQYF
TGCAGCGTTTCCCAGTCCGGGGAGCAGTACTTC
>NA|NA|TRBJ2-1|TRBV20-1
CSAREAGARSYNEQFF
TGCAGTGCTAGGGAAGCGGGCGCTCGCTCCTACAATGAGCAGTTCTTC
>NA|NA|TRBJ2-2|TRBV15
CATSRRWGDTGELFF
TGTGCCACCAGCAGACGATGGGGAGACACCGGGGAGCTGTTTTTT
>NA|NA|TRBJ2-7|TRBV4-1
CASSQACSQSYEQYF
TGCGCCAGCAGCCAAGCATGTTCACAGTCCTACGAGCAGTACTTC
>NA|NA|TRBJ2-1|TRBV7-2
CASSLGGLRRATYNEQFF
TGTGCCAGCAGCTTAGGGGGTCTAAGGAGGGCCACCTACAATGAGCAGTTCTTC
>TRBD2|NA|TRBJ2-1|TRBV10-3
CASQTSGVYNEQFF
TGTGCCAGCCAAACTAGCGGGGTCTACAATGAGCAGTTCTTC
>NA|many|TRBJ1-5|TRBV6-1
CASSEALPANQPQHF
TGTGCCAGCAGTGAAGCCTTGCCGGCTAATCAGCCCCAGCATTTT
>TRBD1|NA|TRBJ2-7|TRBV6-5
CASSYARDRWSGIQYF
TGTGCCAGCAGTTACGCCCGGGACAGGTGGTCAGGGATCCAGTACTTC
>NA|few|TRBJ2-7|TRBV29-1
CSGQTDSYEQYF
TGCAGCGGCCAGACAGACTCCTACGAGCAGTACTTC
>NA|NA|TRBJ2-1|TRBV11-2
CAGSLGGVLDYNEQFF
TGTGCCGGCAGCTTAGGGGGGGTGTTGGACTACAATGAGCAGTTCTTC
>NA|NA|TRBJ2-3|TRBV29-1
CSIPSTGTSTDTQYF
TGCAGCATCCCTTCGACGGGGACTAGCACAGATACGCAGTATTTT
>TRBD2|NA|TRBJ2-3|TRBV20-1
CSARGGSGGAGAQYF
TGCAGTGCTCGAGGGGGTAGCGGGGGGGCGGGAGCGCAGTATTTT
>TRBD1|NA|TRBJ1-4|TRBV28
CASSSRDRGVNEKLFF
TGTGCCAGCAGTTCCCGGGACAGGGGCGTTAATGAAAAACTGTTTTTT
>NA|NA|TRBJ2-1|TRBV9
CASSVGGRGDNEQFF
TGTGCCAGCAGCGTAGGTGGCAGGGGGGACAATGAGCAGTTCTTC
>TRBD1|NA|TRBJ1-2|TRBV12-3/TRBV12-4
CASSPGPGGANYGYTF
TGTGCCAGCAGCCCCGGACCAGGGGGCGCTAACTATGGCTACACCTTC
>NA|once|TRBJ1-6|TRBV11-1
CASSAAESSPLHF
TGTGCCAGCAGCGCGGCTGAGAGTTCACCCCTCCACTTT
>NA|NA|TRBJ2-2|TRBV6-1
CASSGNTGSTGELFF
TGTGCCAGCAGTGGAAATACAGGGTCCACCGGGGAGCTGTTTTTT
>TRBD1|NA|TRBJ2-1|TRBV5-1
CASGLTGGAHNEQFF
TGCGCCAGCGGCTTGACAGGGGGCGCCCACAATGAGCAGTTCTTC
>TRBD1|NA|TRBJ2-5|TRBV5-5
CPGQGETQYF
TGTCCGGGACAGGGGGAGACCCAGTACTTC
>NA|few|TRBJ2-5|TRBV20-1
CSARDGGTVGETQYF
TGCAGTGCTAGAGATGGGGGGACAGTGGGGGAGACCCAGTACTTC
>NA|NA|TRBJ2-5|TRBV20-1
CSAGVEGGETQYF
TGCAGTGCTGGGGTCGAGGGTGGGGAGACCCAGTACTTC
>NA|many|TRBJ2-1|TRBV7-9
CAGRGGTDEQFF
TGTGCCGGAAGAGGGGGGACCGATGAGCAGTTCTTC
>TRBD2|few|TRBJ2-1|TRBV7-2
CASSSLLAAGYNEQFF
TGTGCCAGCAGCTCCCTACTAGCGGCCGGGTACAATGAGCAGTTCTTC
>NA|NA|TRBJ1-1|TRBV3-1
CASRLNVETEAFF
TGTGCCAGCAGGCTCAATGTTGAAACTGAAGCTTTCTTT
>TRBD2|NA|TRBJ2-1|TRBV7-2
CASSLRGAGEYNEQFF
TGTGCCAGCAGCTTACGGGGAGCGGGGGAGTACAATGAGCAGTTCTTC